The rows below give T cell receptor beta chains drawn from one sample of a study of blood T cell repertoires in COVID-19. Method: immunoSEQ multiplex PCR; TCRdb's copy keeps in-frame clones and lacks some. This sample yields approximately 200,000 clones, of which about 88% are seen a single time; under 3% belongs to the top ten. The sequenced material came from PBMCs or T cells enriched from blood (not recorded which). The receptor source for this set is a woman between 35 and 50 years old with acute COVID-19. Both conserved end residues are part of each CDR3. A D gene is named only where the DNA matches it firmly. Clone size is not always given. Where it is, it says once, few, many or a class for expanded clones.

D	size	V	J	DNA	CDR3
NA	NA	TRBV4-2	TRBJ2-1	TGTGCCAGCAGCCAAGATGGGGGGGGCCCATACAATGAGCAGTTCTTC	CASSQDGGGPYNEQFF
TRBD2	NA	TRBV4-1	TRBJ2-7	TGCGCCAGCAGCCAAGGGGAGCGGGGGGACTACGAGCAGTACTTC	CASSQGERGDYEQYF
NA	once	TRBV4-3	TRBJ2-1	TGCGCCAGCAGCCAGACTAGCAATGAGCAGTTCTTC	CASSQTSNEQFF
TRBD2	NA	TRBV11-2	TRBJ2-5	TGTGCCAGCAGCTCCCGGGGGGGGGCCTTGGGGACCCAGTACTTC	CASSSRGGALGTQYF
TRBD1	once	TRBV2	TRBJ1-4	TGTGCCAGCAGTGAACAGGGGGCGCCTGAAAAACTGTTTTTT	CASSEQGAPEKLFF
TRBD2	NA	TRBV4-2	TRBJ2-3	TGTGCCAGCAGCCAAGGGACTAGCGGGGCTCAATCTACAGATACGCAGTATTTT	CASSQGTSGAQSTDTQYF
NA	NA	TRBV2	TRBJ2-7	TGTGCCAGCAGTGATGTAGGAAGGGGTTACGAGCAGTACTTC	CASSDVGRGYEQYF
TRBD1	NA	TRBV11-3	TRBJ2-7	TGTGCCAGCAGCCCCGGACAGGGATCGACTTACGAGCAGTACTTC	CASSPGQGSTYEQYF
TRBD2	NA	TRBV28	TRBJ2-7	TGTGCCAGCGGGCGGCGGGGGGGCCCCTACGAGCAGTACTTC	CASGRRGGPYEQYF
TRBD1	NA	TRBV16	TRBJ1-2	TGTGCCAGCAGCCAATCGGGCAGGGGGAACTATGGCTACACCTTC	CASSQSGRGNYGYTF
NA	few	TRBV6-5	TRBJ2-7	TGTGCCAGCAGACCCGGAGGGCCTTCCTACGAGCAGTACTTC	CASRPGGPSYEQYF
TRBD1	once	TRBV23-1	TRBJ1-5	TGCGCCAGCAGTCAACGGGGGACAGGGGCCGCCCCCTATCAGCCCCAGCATTTT	CASSQRGTGAAPYQPQHF
TRBD2	NA	TRBV9	TRBJ2-1	TGTGCCAGCAGCGTTTCCCAGGGCGGGGGCTCCTACAATGAGCAGTTCTTC	CASSVSQGGGSYNEQFF
TRBD2	once	TRBV5-5	TRBJ2-1	TGTGCCAGCAGCGCGGGGGGGCAATCCTACAATGAGCAGTTCTTC	CASSAGGQSYNEQFF
TRBD2	NA	TRBV11-1	TRBJ2-1	TGTGCCAGCAGCTTGGGGGAGGGCCTCTACAATGAGCAGTTCTTC	CASSLGEGLYNEQFF
NA	NA	TRBV13	TRBJ2-1	TGTGCCAGCAGCCCAAACTCCCACAATGAGCAGTTCTTC	CASSPNSHNEQFF
NA	NA	TRBV7-9	TRBJ2-7	TGTGCCAGCAGCTTAACGGTCTACGAGCAGTACTTC	CASSLTVYEQYF
TRBD2	NA	TRBV6-2/TRBV6-3	TRBJ2-1	TGTGCCAGCAGTCCCAGACTAGCGGGTTACAATGAGCAGTTCTTC	CASSPRLAGYNEQFF
NA	few	TRBV23-1	TRBJ1-6	TGCGCCAGCTCCATACAGATGTGGCCACCCCTCCACTTT	CASSIQMWPPLHF
TRBD2	NA	TRBV28	TRBJ2-7	TGTGCCAGCGGGAGGACTAGCGATAGGTCCTACGAGCAGTACTTC	CASGRTSDRSYEQYF
TRBD2	once	TRBV7-7	TRBJ2-7	TGTGCCAGCAGCCTCGACGTGGGGGGGAACTACGAGCAGTACTTC	CASSLDVGGNYEQYF
TRBD1	NA	TRBV4-1	TRBJ2-5	TGCGCCAGCAGCCCTGACCCCGGGACAGGGGGAGAGACCCAGTACTTC	CASSPDPGTGGETQYF
TRBD1	NA	TRBV4-1	TRBJ2-2	TGCGCCAGCAGCGAAGAGGAGGCTTTGGGGGACAGGGAGGACGGGGAGCTGTTTTTT	CASSEEEALGDREDGELFF
NA	NA	TRBV19	TRBJ2-2	TGTGCCAGTAGTAACAGGGAGGGGACCGGGGAGCTGTTTTTT	CASSNREGTGELFF
NA	NA	TRBV9	TRBJ1-6	TGTGCCAGCAGCGTCGGAGGGATGTACGATTCACCCCTCCACTTT	CASSVGGMYDSPLHF
NA	NA	TRBV4-1	TRBJ1-5	TGCGCCAGCAGCCGGCCGTACGGGACTCAGAACGGCAATCAGCCCCAGCATTTT	CASSRPYGTQNGNQPQHF
TRBD1	NA	TRBV19	TRBJ1-2	TGTGCCAGTAGTCCCCAGGAGACAGGGGTTGTTGGCTACACCTTC	CASSPQETGVVGYTF
TRBD1	few	TRBV7-2	TRBJ2-1	TGTGCCAGCAGCCACCGGGACAGGGGGTCCTACAATGAGCAGTTCTTC	CASSHRDRGSYNEQFF
TRBD1	NA	TRBV9	TRBJ1-2	TGTGCCAGCAGCGGGGACAGGCCTTATGGCTACACCTTC	CASSGDRPYGYTF
NA	NA	TRBV7-9	TRBJ1-1	TGTGCCAGCAGCTTAGAGGGGCAAGGAAAGGGGGCTTTCTTT	CASSLEGQGKGAFF
TRBD2	few	TRBV7-6	TRBJ2-5	TGTGCCAGCACCCCAGCGGGGGGGCGGTCCCCCCAGGGCCAGTACTTC	CASTPAGGRSPQGQYF
NA	NA	TRBV18	TRBJ1-1	TGTGCCAGCTCACCAAAGCTACAGGAAGGAGCTTTCTTT	CASSPKLQEGAFF
NA	NA	TRBV5-1	TRBJ1-2	TGCGCCAGCAGCCCCGGACAGAATCCGTTCTATGGCTACACCTTC	CASSPGQNPFYGYTF
NA	NA	TRBV7-9	TRBJ1-4	TGTGCCAGCAGCTTAGCGTCCGGAGGGGAAAAACTGTTTTTT	CASSLASGGEKLFF
NA	NA	TRBV2	TRBJ2-7	TGTGCCAGCAGATTAGATGCGTCGAACGAGCAGTACTTC	CASRLDASNEQYF
NA	NA	TRBV18	TRBJ1-4	TGTGCCAGCTCACCACAGGGGTTGTCTAATGAAAAACTGTTTTTT	CASSPQGLSNEKLFF
NA	NA	TRBV15	TRBJ1-1	TGTGCCACCAGCAGACCCCGACAGCGGAACACTGAAGCTTTCTTT	CATSRPRQRNTEAFF
NA	NA	TRBV5-1	TRBJ2-3	TGCGCCAGCAGCTTGGTAATCGATCGCAGTCGATCTAGCACAGATACGCAGTATTTT	CASSLVIDRSRSSTDTQYF
TRBD2	NA	TRBV5-1	TRBJ2-7	TGCGCCAGCAGCTTAGCGGGGGAGTCCTACGAGCAGTACTTC	CASSLAGESYEQYF
NA	NA	TRBV5-1	TRBJ2-7	TGCGCCAGCAGCTTGGAGTCAGGGACCTACGAGCAGTACTTC	CASSLESGTYEQYF
TRBD1	NA	TRBV29-1	TRBJ1-2	TGCAGCGTTTCTTCAGGGGGTGAGGGCTACACCTTC	CSVSSGGEGYTF
NA	NA	TRBV6-5	TRBJ1-2	TGTGCCAGCAGAGGAGGGAGAGCGTATGGCTACACCTTC	CASRGGRAYGYTF
NA	NA	TRBV9	TRBJ2-3	TGTGCCAGCAGCGTAGGGCAGGGGCCCACAGATACGCAGTATTTT	CASSVGQGPTDTQYF
TRBD2	NA	TRBV28	TRBJ2-7	TGTGCCAGCAGTTTGGGGGGGACTAGCATTTACGAGCAGTACTTC	CASSLGGTSIYEQYF